These T cell receptor beta chains were read from a single sample in a study of blood T cell repertoires in COVID-19. Data came from immunoSEQ multiplex PCR; TCRdb stores just in-frame clones and leaves some out. Among some 110,000 clones listed, about 89% were seen once. Sequencing was carried out using peripheral blood. The receptors were gathered from a man aged 35 to 55 with acute or convalescent COVID-19. CDR3s include the opening cysteine and the closing phenylalanine or tryptophan. Fields, in order: V gene, D gene, J gene, CDR3 length, CDR3 protein. A D gene is named only where the DNA matches it firmly.

>TRBV5-1|.|TRBJ1-1|13
CASSLNTNTEAFF
>TRBV19|.|TRBJ1-5|15
CASSMGQGSNQPQHF
>TRBV21-1|.|TRBJ2-6|20
CASSKDSGTGKSSGANVLTF
>TRBV19|.|TRBJ1-4|16
CASSVRAGIHNEKLFF
>TRBV4-3|.|TRBJ2-7|14
CASSQGLSSYEQYF
>TRBV6-6|TRBD1|TRBJ1-1|19
CASSRPRGQGAEWGTEAFF
>TRBV30|.|TRBJ1-2|16
CAWSYAPAGRNYGYTF
>TRBV6-5|.|TRBJ2-2|16
CASSYSTSLNTGELFF
>TRBV9|.|TRBJ2-1|14
CASSVAEIYNEQFF
>TRBV6-1|.|TRBJ1-2|14
CASSDQGWGYGYTF
>TRBV7-8|.|TRBJ2-7|11
CASSLEYEQYF
>TRBV18|.|TRBJ2-7|12
CASSPDSYEQYF
>TRBV4-1|.|TRBJ1-5|14
CASSQVGQNKPQHF
>TRBV5-1|.|TRBJ2-3|15
CASRRKGAPTDTQYF
>TRBV4-1|.|TRBJ2-6|16
CASSPAGASGANVLTF
>TRBV30|.|TRBJ1-1|12
CAWKEGNTEAFF
>TRBV6-2/TRBV6-3|.|TRBJ2-6|16
CASSFPGFSGANVLTF
>TRBV5-1|.|TRBJ1-2|13
CASSPDGNYGYTF
>TRBV3-1/TRBV3-2|TRBD1|TRBJ1-6|18
CASSQTGTGRSYNSPLHF
>TRBV6-5|TRBD2|TRBJ2-5|15
CASSISSGGIETQYF
>TRBV6-2/TRBV6-3|.|TRBJ2-2|14
CASSGTGNTGELFF
>TRBV20-1|.|TRBJ2-5|10
CSASGETQYF
>TRBV7-2|.|TRBJ2-7|13
CASSLGPPGEQYF
>TRBV19|TRBD1|TRBJ1-2|17
CASSIDGTGRKAYGYTF
>TRBV14|TRBD2|TRBJ2-3|14
CASSLGLVFATQYF
>TRBV11-3|.|TRBJ2-5|13
CASSLATQATQYF
>TRBV14|.|TRBJ2-5|17
CASSQLELGAGQETQYF
>TRBV6-5|.|TRBJ1-5|15
CASSHTGSGNQPQHF
>TRBV5-4|.|TRBJ2-7|11
CASSLLGEQYF
>TRBV6-5|TRBD1|TRBJ1-1|15
CASSVRGRLNTEAFF
>TRBV5-4|TRBD1|TRBJ1-6|14
CASSSDRADSPLHF
>TRBV6-5|.|TRBJ2-3|15
CASKLTGTSTDTQYF
>TRBV19|TRBD1|TRBJ2-3|14
CASRTGTGINTQYF
>TRBV18|.|TRBJ2-7|14
CASSPGGSSYEQYF
>TRBV6-6|TRBD2|TRBJ2-1|16
CASSYPSGGSYNEQFF
>TRBV24-1|.|TRBJ2-5|15
CATSDSILERETQYF
>TRBV24-1|TRBD2|TRBJ2-3|16
CATSDPTSGSTDTQYF
>TRBV9|.|TRBJ2-3|15
CASSADWFGGGTQYF
>TRBV5-1|TRBD1|TRBJ1-4|16
CASRPIEGQLNEKLFF
>TRBV27|.|TRBJ1-6|17
CASSPLSAPPGNSPLHF
>TRBV4-2|TRBD1|TRBJ1-1|18
CASSQVGNDRGRGTEAFF
>TRBV10-2|.|TRBJ1-1|15
CASSDSRLPDTEAFF
>TRBV30|TRBD1|TRBJ1-5|15
CAWSPTGGPDQPQHF